One sample yielded the 10 T cell receptor beta chains listed below, sequenced in a study of blood T cells in healthy people across ages. The second PCR ran roughly 6 to 11 cycles with a sample-barcoded 5' primer and J-beta primers. Using its own MiXCR run on the 5' RACE reads, TCRdb lists one record per CDR3 protein. This table holds about 290,000 distinct CDR3 sequences, around 30% found once. Sequencing was carried out using blood. These receptors were taken from a woman in her 70s in good health.

This clonotype came up a few times. DNA of the CDR3: TGCAGCGTTGAAGGCGTAGTGACTAGCACAGAGCAGTTCTTC. It encodes CSVEGVVTSTEQFF. The J gene is TRBJ2-1, the V gene TRBV29-1, with TRBD2 matching 7 bases. The V gene's germline CDR1 is SQVTM and CDR2 ANQGSEA. CDR3 length equals 14 residues. V lost 1 base and J lost 10; bases outside the gene matches: 10.

This clonotype was seen a handful of times. This rearrangement joins TRBV5-6 to TRBJ2-5; D perhaps matches TRBD2 (6 bases). With the DNA end fitting TRBJ2-1 better, the J assignment may be wrong. CDR1 is SGHDT, CDR2 YYEEEE, per germline. The CDR3 has 13 amino acids. The CDR3 region is CASSNRLVSEQFF. DNA for the CDR3: TGTGCCAGCAGTAATCGACTAGTTAGTGAGCAGTTCTTC.

This chain joins TRBV5-1 and TRBJ1-1; 7 positions match TRBD1. Germline assignment: CDR1 SGHRS and CDR2 YFSETQ. The CDR3 has 16 residues. The J segment lost 0 bases and the V segment lost 3 bases, leaving 8 bases of the junction unmatched. In DNA, the CDR3 is TGCGCCAGCAGCTCACTAGGACAGGAGATGAACACTGAAGCTTTCTTT. Amino acids: CASSSLGQEMNTEAFF.

The rearrangement links TRBV2 to TRBJ1-5; D perhaps matches TRBD1 (6 bases). CDR1 is SNHLY, CDR2 FYNNEI, per germline. Trimming took 0 bases from V and 5 from J, leaving 8 bases between them. The CDR3 is 14 amino acids. The CDR3 coding sequence is TGTGCCAGCAGTGAAGCAGGGGGATATCAGCCCCAGCATTTT. Translation: CASSEAGGYQPQHF.

V is TRBV7-9 and J is TRBJ2-5; TRBD1 might be the D (5 bases). This CDR3 is 14 amino acids long. Trimming removed 1 base from V and 0 bases from J, with 6 bases in between. Germline assignment: CDR1 SEHNR and CDR2 FQNEAQ (reference sequence). Here the CDR3 reads CASSLETDQETQYF. CDR3 coding DNA: TGTGCCAGCAGCTTAGAGACAGACCAAGAGACCCAGTACTTC.

The rearrangement joins TRBV3-1 to TRBJ2-1; TRBD2 is a possible D gene (6 bases). The CDR3 is made up of 17 amino acids. The V and J ends lost 4 bases and 8 bases respectively, with 24 bases between them. Germline CDR1 reads LGHDT; CDR2 reads YNNKEL (reference sequence). As DNA, the CDR3 is TGTGCCAGCAGCCTTCGAGGTAGCGGCCCCTCCTGGGATGAGCAGTTCTTC. The encoded protein is CASSLRGSGPSWDEQFF.

In this sample, this clonotype turned up a few times. The CDR3: CAISDSLSYNEQFF. The CDR3 coding sequence is TGTGCCATCAGTGATTCCTTGTCCTACAATGAGCAGTTCTTC. The rearrangement links TRBV10-3 to TRBJ2-1; D unresolved. V lost 3 bases, J lost 1 base, and 7 bases lay in between. The CDR3 consists of 14 residues. The germline CDR1 and CDR2 sequences are ENHRY and SYGVKD.

V and J are TRBV20-1 and TRBJ2-5, with 9 bases identical to TRBD2. V was pared by 2 bases and J by 3 bases, with 7 bases of the junction left unmatched. This CDR3 has 15 residues. Germline lookup yields CDR1 DFQATT and CDR2 SNEGSKA (reference sequence). The DNA of the CDR3 is TGCAGTGCTAGAACTGGCGGGGGGGCGGAAGAGACCCAGTACTTC. Protein product: CSARTGGGAEETQYF.

This clonotype was detected only a few times. This chain joins TRBV7-9 and TRBJ2-1; 10 nucleotides agree with TRBD2. This CDR3 contains 16 residues. With V trimmed by 3 bases and J by 7 bases, 9 bases remained unmatched. The germline V gene encodes CDR1 SEHNR and CDR2 FQNEAQ (reference sequence). CDR3 amino acids: CASSFALGTSENEQFF. The CDR3 DNA is TGTGCCAGCAGCTTTGCTCTCGGGACTAGCGAGAATGAGCAGTTCTTC.

CDR3 nucleotides: TGTGCCAGCGGTCAAATCTCTGGGGCCAACGTCCTGACTTTC. Residues: CASGQISGANVLTF. This chain uses TRBV6-2 or TRBV6-3 with TRBJ2-6; the D is unclear. This CDR3 spans 14 amino acids. CDR1 is MNHEY and CDR2 is SVGEGT in the germline V gene. Trimming stripped 8 bases from V and 0 bases from J, with 8 bases between.